What follows are 27 T cell receptor beta chains derived from one specimen sequenced in a study of T cell clonality in common variable immunodeficiency. Measured with immunoSEQ multiplex PCR; TCRdb has only the in-frame clones, and not every one. The table lists tens of thousands of clones, with no singletons. Specimen: peripheral blood mononuclear cells. The receptor source for this set is a person between 18 and 69 years old in good health.

This clone has a handful of counts. The read gets to within 3 residues of the CDR3 end, and the germline J gene fills in the rest. This chain uses TRBV6-1 with TRBJ1-6; 7 nucleotides match TRBD1. This CDR3 is 15 amino acids long. The V gene's germline CDR1 is MNHNS and CDR2 SASEGT. V shed 1 base, J shed 7 bases, and the junction held 4 bases outside the gene matches. The covered CDR3 bases are TGTGCCAGCAGTGAAGACAGGGGATTCAATTCACCC. The encoded protein is CASSEDRGFNSP. The whole CDR3 protein reads CASSEDRGFNSPLHF.

This clone was counted ten times or more. The CDR3 end lies 3 residues beyond the end of the read and is filled in from the germline J gene. The genes are TRBV4-1 and TRBJ2-5; D could derive from TRBD1 or TRBD2 (5 bases each). V was clipped by 4 bases and J by 2 bases, with 14 bases between them. In germline, CDR1 is MGHRA, CDR2 YSYEKL. The CDR3 sequence is 15 residues long. The CDR3 sequence: CASSPHRTGQETQYF. CDR3 DNA (partial): TGCGCCAGCAGCCCTCACAGGACGGGACAAGAGACC.

The sample holds many counts of this clone. The read stops 3 residues short of the end of the CDR3; the missing end is completed from the germline J gene. The chain combines TRBV7-9 with TRBJ1-2; 7 bases map to TRBD1. J was trimmed by 4 bases and V by 1 base; bases with no gene match: 6. Germline lookup yields CDR1 SEHNR and CDR2 FQNEAQ (reference sequence). The CDR3 covers 15 residues. This CDR3 is CASSLVGDSVYGYTF. Incomplete CDR3 DNA: TGTGCCAGCAGCTTAGTGGGGGACAGTGTCTATGGC.

This clone showed up many times. The CDR3 end lies 3 residues beyond the end of the read and is filled in from the germline J gene. V gene TRBV29-1 combines with J gene TRBJ2-7; the match to TRBD1 covers 11 bases. CDR1 and CDR2 (germline): SQVTM, ANQGSEA. The V segment lost 6 bases and the J segment 6 bases; nucleotides outside the gene matches: 10. The CDR3 is 14 amino acids. The part of the CDR3 DNA that was read is TGCAGCGTCATACCCGGGACAGGGGGGGGCGAG. Its translation is CSVIPGTGGGE. The whole CDR3 reads CSVIPGTGGGEQYF.

The table lists this clone with many counts. The CDR3 extends 3 residues past the end of the read, so its final part is completed from the germline J gene. V is TRBV5-6 and J is TRBJ1-5, with a possible D match to TRBD1 (6 bases). This CDR3 has 14 residues. CDR1 is SGHDT, CDR2 YYEEEE, per germline. V shed 2 bases and J shed 1 base, with 7 bases lying between them. The CDR3: CASSLQGSNQPQHF. The part of the CDR3 DNA that was read is TGTGCCAGCAGCTTACAGGGAAGCAATCAGCCC. Supplemented by reference TRBV5-6 and TRBJ1-5, the full variable domain reads DAGVTQSPTHLIKTRGQQVTLRCSPKSGHDTVSWYQQALGQGPQFIFQYYEEEERQRGNFPDRFSGHQFPNYSSELNVNALLLGDSALYLCASSLQGSNQPQHFGDGTRLSIL.

This clone was recorded at least ten times. The CDR3 end lies 3 residues beyond the end of the read and is filled in from the germline J gene. The chain carries TRBV29-1 and TRBJ2-4, with 9 bases that match TRBD1. Germline assignment: CDR1 SQVTM and CDR2 ANQGSEA. The CDR3 length is 14 residues. V lost 4 bases, J lost 3 bases, and 4 bases stayed unmatched. Incomplete CDR3 DNA: TGCAGCGTTGCAGGACAGGGGAACAAAAACATT. Protein: CSVAGQGNKNI. The complete CDR3 protein is CSVAGQGNKNIQYF.

There are many counts of this clone. The read ends 3 residues shy of where the CDR3 ends; the end is completed using the germline J gene. The chain couples TRBV5-1 to TRBJ2-2, with D uncertain. Germline CDR1 is SGHRS and CDR2 is YFSETQ. The CDR3 covers 15 residues. V lost 4 bases to trimming and J lost 5 bases, with 15 bases between them. Incomplete CDR3 DNA: TGCGCCAGCAGCAGGGTCCCGGATGATACCGGGGAG. This encodes CASSRVPDDTGE. The whole CDR3 protein is CASSRVPDDTGELFF.

This clone was detected ten times or more. The missing CDR3 end, 3 residues past where the read stops, is filled in from the germline J gene. The gene calls are TRBV5-1 and TRBJ1-1, with unresolved D. Deletions cut 5 bases from V and 7 bases from J, with 15 bases between. Germline V gene lookup returns CDR1 SGHRS and CDR2 YFSETQ. This CDR3 is 13 amino acids long. The sequenced CDR3 bases are TGCGCCAGCAGTAAAGACTTAAGCGGTGAA. Its protein product is CASSKDLSGE. The whole CDR3 protein is CASSKDLSGEAFF. The full variable domain, with the rest looked up from reference TRBV5-1 and TRBJ1-1, is KAGVTQTPRYLIKTRGQQVTLSCSPISGHRSVSWYQQTPGQGLQFLFEYFSETQRNKGNFPGRFSGRQFSNSRSEMNVSTLELGDSALYLCASSKDLSGEAFFGQGTRLTVV.

This clone occurred many times. The read terminates 3 residues ahead of where the CDR3 ends, so the germline J gene completes it. The J gene is TRBJ1-1, the V gene TRBV29-1, with D unclear. Trimming stripped 7 bases from V and 3 bases from J, with 15 bases between. This CDR3 region has 13 residues. CDR1 and CDR2 from the germline V gene are SQVTM and ANQGSEA. The sequenced CDR3 bases are TGCAGCGCTCGGGGTCGAGTGGACACTGAA. It translates to CSARGRVDTE. The CDR3 as a whole reads CSARGRVDTEAFF.

The table lists this clone with many counts. The read terminates 3 residues before the CDR3 end, so the remaining end is supplied by the germline J gene. The chain carries TRBV10-3 and TRBJ2-3; 9 bases line up with TRBD1. V shed 7 bases, J shed 3 bases, and the junction held 5 bases outside the gene matches. Germline V CDR1 and CDR2: ENHRY, SYGVKD. CDR3 length equals 14 residues. The part of the CDR3 DNA that was read is TGTGCCATCAAACCGGGACAGGGAACAGATACG. It encodes CAIKPGQGTDT. The complete CDR3 reads CAIKPGQGTDTQYF.

This clone was seen many times. The DNA read from the CDR3 is TGTGCCTGCACTGGTTCGGGCAATGAG. Translating it yields CACTGSGNE. The full CDR3 is CACTGSGNEQFF. This chain uses TRBV30 with TRBJ2-1; no firm D call. The CDR3 end lies 3 residues beyond the end of the read and is filled in from the germline J gene. Germline V lookup: CDR1 GTSNPN, CDR2 SVGIG (reference sequence). This CDR3 is 12 amino acids long. Trimming stripped 6 bases from V and 6 bases from J, with 12 bases between. Filled out from reference TRBV30 and TRBJ2-1, the complete variable domain reads SQTIHQWPATLVQPVGSPLSLECTVEGTSNPNLYWYRQAAGRGLQLLFYSVGIGQISSEVPQNLSASRPQDRQFILSSKKLLLSDSGFYLCACTGSGNEQFFGPGTRLTVL.

There are many counts of this clone. The read falls 3 residues short of the CDR3 end, and the missing part is taken from the germline J gene. This sequence joins TRBV7-2 and TRBJ2-7; the D is unclear. Trimming removed 4 bases at V and 0 bases at J, with 7 bases between. The CDR3 runs to 13 residues. In germline, CDR1 is SGHTA, CDR2 FQGNSA. The CDR3 sequence is CASSSGSSYEQYF. CDR3 bases read: TGTGCCAGCAGCTCCGGGTCCTCCTACGAG.

Ten or more counts support this clone. Read coverage stops 3 residues before the CDR3 terminus; the germline J gene supplies the remainder. The chain carries TRBV20-1 and TRBJ2-5; D might be TRBD1 (5 bases). The CDR3 loop spans 12 amino acids. Germline lookup yields CDR1 DFQATT and CDR2 SNEGSKA (reference sequence). V was pared by 4 bases and J by 4 bases, with 10 bases between. Partial CDR3 DNA: TGCAGTGCTACCAGGGCTGGAGAGACC. Protein: CSATRAGET. The entire CDR3 reads CSATRAGETQYF.

In this sample, this clone turned up many times. With the read ending 3 residues before the CDR3 end, the germline J gene is used to fill in that end. The gene calls are TRBV24-1 and TRBJ2-1; 8 positions match TRBD2. This CDR3 has 13 residues. The trim removed 9 bases at V and 7 bases at J, leaving 7 bases unmatched. Per the germline V gene, CDR1 is KGHDR and CDR2 is SFDVKD. CDR3 bases read: TGTGCCACCCGCAGCGGGAGCGGGAATGAG. Translated: CATRSGSGNE. The CDR3 reads in full as CATRSGSGNEQFF.

There are many counts of this clone. The read falls 3 residues short of the CDR3 end, and the missing part is taken from the germline J gene. The rearrangement uses TRBV19 and TRBJ2-1, with a possible D match to TRBD2 (6 bases). The CDR3 is 16 residues long. Germline V gene lookup returns CDR1 LNHDA and CDR2 SQIVND (reference sequence). Trimming removed 6 bases from V and 0 bases from J, with 15 bases in between. The CDR3 bases that were read are TGTGCCAGTAGCCCTTTCGCGGGGAGCTCCTACAATGAG. Its protein product is CASSPFAGSSYNE. The complete CDR3 reads CASSPFAGSSYNEQFF.

This clone was observed at least ten times. The CDR3 end is not reached by the read, which stops 3 residues before it; the germline J gene fills it in. The chain joins TRBV29-1 to TRBJ1-1; D is unclear. Trimming took 6 bases from V and 0 from J, leaving 5 bases between them. The CDR3 has 11 residues. CDR1 and CDR2 from the germline V gene are SQVTM and ANQGSEA. The CDR3 region is CSVLVNTEAFF. CDR3 DNA (partial): TGCAGCGTACTAGTGAACACTGAA.

In this sample, this clone turned up many times. The read stops 3 residues short of the end of the CDR3; the missing end is completed from the germline J gene. The J gene is TRBJ1-6, the V gene TRBV20-1; 7 positions match TRBD1. CDR3 length: 17 residues. V lost 4 bases to trimming and J lost 6 bases; unmatched junction nucleotides: 15. The V gene's germline CDR1 is DFQATT and CDR2 SNEGSKA (reference sequence). Partial CDR3 DNA: TGCAGTGCTACGCGATCTTTAGGGCAGGGGGGTAATTCACCC. Residues: CSATRSLGQGGNSP. The full-length CDR3 reads as CSATRSLGQGGNSPLHF.

This clone was counted at least ten times. The read finishes 3 residues shy of the CDR3 end, and the germline J gene is used to complete it. V and J are TRBV7-2 and TRBJ2-5; no reliable D call. With 2 bases removed from V and 5 bases from J, the gap between germline ends came to 9 bases. Looked up from germline, CDR1 is SGHTA and CDR2 is FQGNSA. This CDR3 has 13 residues. The CDR3 region is CASSLSVRETQYF. The covered CDR3 bases are TGTGCCAGCAGCTTATCTGTGCGGGAGACC.

There are many counts of this clone. The CDR3 extends 3 residues past the end of the read, so its final part is completed from the germline J gene. The J gene is TRBJ1-4, the V gene TRBV5-1; TRBD1 matches at 10 bases. CDR1 SGHRS and CDR2 YFSETQ come from the germline V gene. Trimming removed 2 bases from V and 8 bases from J; junction bases left unmatched: 12. The CDR3 covers 17 residues. The CDR3 sequence: CASSLSGQGGLGEKLFF. CDR3 bases read: TGCGCCAGCAGCTTATCCGGACAGGGGGGCCTCGGGGAAAAA.

This clone was counted ten times or more. The CDR3 end falls 3 residues outside the read, so it is completed with the germline J gene. The V call is TRBV5-1, the J call TRBJ2-2; tentative D call: TRBD2 (6 bases). The V end lost 5 bases, the J end lost 4 bases, and 12 bases lay between the germline ends. Germline V gene data show CDR1 as SGHRS and CDR2 as YFSETQ. The length of the CDR3 is 14 residues. The CDR3: CASSPTSFTGELFF. CDR3 DNA, as far as it was read: TGCGCCAGCAGTCCGACTAGTTTCACCGGGGAG.

Only a few counts were recorded for this clone. The sequenced fragment ends 3 residues before the CDR3 boundary, so the rest is inferred from the germline J gene. The chain uses TRBV27 and TRBJ2-7; 8 bases line up with TRBD1. The CDR3 covers 13 residues. V was pared by 6 bases and J by 5 bases, with 6 bases of the junction left unmatched. Germline lookup yields CDR1 MNHEY and CDR2 SMNVEV (reference sequence). CDR3 residues: CASRQDRVHEQYF. The CDR3 DNA, read in part, is TGTGCCAGCAGGCAGGACAGGGTTCACGAG.

Ten or more counts support this clone. Coverage ceases 3 residues before the CDR3 finishes, and the germline J gene fills in the end. The chain joins TRBV7-3 to TRBJ2-3, with 8 bases aligning to TRBD2. Trimming removed 1 base from V and 6 bases from J; junction bases left unmatched: 6. This CDR3 has 15 amino acids. The germline V gene has CDR1 SGHTA and CDR2 FQGTGA. The sequenced part of the CDR3 DNA is TGTGCCAGCAGCTTAAACGCGGGGGGAGGGGATACG. Translation gives CASSLNAGGGDT. In full, the CDR3 reads CASSLNAGGGDTQYF. The whole variable domain, remainder taken from reference TRBV7-3 and TRBJ2-3, is GAGVSQTPSNKVTEKGKYVELRCDPISGHTALYWYRQSLGQGPEFLIYFQGTGAADDSGLPNDRFFAVRPEGSVSTLKIQRTERGDSAVYLCASSLNAGGGDTQYFGPGTRLTVL.

This clone was seen a handful of times. The CDR3 end lies 3 residues beyond the end of the read and is filled in from the germline J gene. The V gene is TRBV5-6, the J gene TRBJ2-1; 7 bases map to TRBD2. The J segment lost 7 bases and the V segment lost 2 bases, leaving 6 bases of the junction unmatched. CDR3 length equals 14 residues. Germline CDR1 SGHDT, CDR2 YYEEEE. This CDR3 is CASSFWGGENEQFF. The sequenced part of the CDR3 DNA is TGTGCCAGCAGCTTTTGGGGGGGGGAGAATGAG.

This clone was observed many times. The read is 3 residues too short to cover the CDR3 end, so that end is filled in from the germline J gene. This sequence joins TRBV7-2 and TRBJ2-5, with 7 bases that match TRBD1. The germline V gene has CDR1 SGHTA and CDR2 FQGNSA. V dropped 4 bases and J dropped 1; count of bases not matched to a gene: 3. The CDR3 is made up of 14 amino acids. The CDR3 bases that were read are TGTGCCAGCAGCTCGAACAGGGGCCAAGAGACC. Translated, it gives CASSSNRGQET. The CDR3 reads in full as CASSSNRGQETQYF.

This clone was observed many times. The CDR3 end is not reached by the read, which stops 3 residues before it; the germline J gene fills it in. V is TRBV11-3 and J is TRBJ2-1; TRBD1 aligns across 9 bases. Germline V gene sequence: CDR1 SGHNT, CDR2 YENEEA. There are 15 residues in the CDR3. The trim removed 3 bases at V and 6 bases at J, leaving 6 bases unmatched. The DNA read from the CDR3 is TGTGCCAGCAGCTTGCGGACAGGGGTTTCCAATGAG. Translation: CASSLRTGVSNE. The full CDR3 reads CASSLRTGVSNEQFF.

There are many counts of this clone. Sequencing ends 3 residues short of the CDR3 end; the germline J gene provides the rest. The chain links TRBV6-2 or TRBV6-3 to TRBJ2-7, with 7 bases lining up with TRBD1. This CDR3 spans 14 amino acids. Germline trimming cut 5 bases from V and 3 bases from J; bases unmatched to any gene: 7. The germline V gene encodes CDR1 MNHEY and CDR2 SVGEGT. The sequenced part of the CDR3 DNA is TGTGCCAGCAGTCGACAGGGCCGGGGCTACGAG. This encodes CASSRQGRGYE. The entire CDR3 protein reads CASSRQGRGYEQYF.

This clone was counted at least ten times. The read is 3 residues too short to cover the CDR3 end, so that end is filled in from the germline J gene. The J gene is TRBJ2-3, the V gene TRBV18; D is possibly TRBD2 (5 bases). CDR3 length: 14 residues. Germline lookup yields CDR1 KGHSH and CDR2 LQKENI. Trimming took off 3 bases at V and 1 base at J, with 8 bases between the two ends. The CDR3 DNA, read in part, is TGTGCCAGCTCACCTGAGAGGGGCACAGATACG. Translating gives CASSPERGTDT. The whole CDR3 protein is CASSPERGTDTQYF.